These 2 T cell receptor beta chains were all obtained from the same sample, sequenced in a study of control samples from healthy donors and cancer patients. The method was immunoSEQ multiplex PCR; TCRdb's version includes in-frame clones alone and lacks a portion of them. The repertoire consists of under 80,000 clones, with nearly 85% occurring once and the leading ten covering over 25%. Sample: blood. These receptors were obtained from a man aged 50 to 59 in good health.

This clone was detected once. The chain couples TRBV28 to TRBJ2-3; D tentatively fits TRBD1 or TRBD2 (6 bases each). Germline V gene lookup returns CDR1 MDHEN and CDR2 SYDVKM. V was pared by 6 bases and J by 5 bases, with 15 bases between. The CDR3 has 14 residues. The CDR3 here is CASRHGGSGDTQYF. The CDR3 coding sequence is TGTGCCAGCAGACACGGGGGCTCGGGAGATACGCAGTATTTT.

This clone was found once. The V and J genes are TRBV6-5 and TRBJ1-4, with 8 nucleotides matching TRBD1. Germline V gene sequence: CDR1 MNHEY, CDR2 SVGAGI. J was trimmed by 4 bases and V by 5 bases; bases with no gene match: 6. The CDR3 sequence is 15 residues long. Written as DNA, the CDR3 is TGTGCCAGCAGTCCCCTCGGACAGGGTAATGAAAAACTGTTTTTT. It yields the protein CASSPLGQGNEKLFF.